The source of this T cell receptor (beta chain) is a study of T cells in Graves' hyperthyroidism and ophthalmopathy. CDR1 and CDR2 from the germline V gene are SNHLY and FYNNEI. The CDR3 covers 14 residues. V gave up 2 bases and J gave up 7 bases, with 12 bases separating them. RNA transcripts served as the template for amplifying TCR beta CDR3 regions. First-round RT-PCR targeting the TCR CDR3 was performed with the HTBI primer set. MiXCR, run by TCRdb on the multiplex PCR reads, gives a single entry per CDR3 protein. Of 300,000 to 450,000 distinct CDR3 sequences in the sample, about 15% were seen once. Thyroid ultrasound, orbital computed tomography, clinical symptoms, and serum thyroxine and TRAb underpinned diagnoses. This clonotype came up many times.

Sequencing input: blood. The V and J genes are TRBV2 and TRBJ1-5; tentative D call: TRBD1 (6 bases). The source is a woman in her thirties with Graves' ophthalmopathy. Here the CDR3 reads CASSEFGGGQPQHF. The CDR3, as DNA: TGTGCCAGCAGTGAATTTGGGGGCGGCCAGCCCCAGCATTTT.